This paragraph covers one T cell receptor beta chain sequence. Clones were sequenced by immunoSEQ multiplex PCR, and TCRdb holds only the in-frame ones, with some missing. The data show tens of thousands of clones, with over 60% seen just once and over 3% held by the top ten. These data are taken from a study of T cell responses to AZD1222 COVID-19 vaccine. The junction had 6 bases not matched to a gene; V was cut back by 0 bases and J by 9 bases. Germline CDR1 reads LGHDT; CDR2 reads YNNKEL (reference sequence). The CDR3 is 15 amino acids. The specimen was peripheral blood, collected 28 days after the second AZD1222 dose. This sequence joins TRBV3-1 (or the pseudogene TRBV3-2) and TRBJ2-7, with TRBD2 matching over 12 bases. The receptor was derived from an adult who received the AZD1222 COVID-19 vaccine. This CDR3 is CASSQEASGGAGQYF. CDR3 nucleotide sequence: TGTGCCAGCAGCCAAGAAGCTAGCGGGGGGGCCGGGCAGTACTTC.